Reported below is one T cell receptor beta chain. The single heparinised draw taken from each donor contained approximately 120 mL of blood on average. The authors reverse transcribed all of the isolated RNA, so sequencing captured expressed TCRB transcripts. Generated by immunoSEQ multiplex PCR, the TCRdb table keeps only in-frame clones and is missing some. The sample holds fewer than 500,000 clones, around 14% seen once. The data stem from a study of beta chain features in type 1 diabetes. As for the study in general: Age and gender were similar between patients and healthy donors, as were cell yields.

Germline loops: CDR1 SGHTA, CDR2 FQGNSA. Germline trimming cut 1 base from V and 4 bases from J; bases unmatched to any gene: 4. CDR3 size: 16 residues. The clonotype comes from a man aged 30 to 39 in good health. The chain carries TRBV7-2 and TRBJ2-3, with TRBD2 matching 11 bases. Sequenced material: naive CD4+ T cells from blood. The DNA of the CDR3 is TGTGCCAGCAGCTTAGTGCCGGGACTAGCGGCAGATACGCAGTATTTT. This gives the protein CASSLVPGLAADTQYF.